This entry lists 4 T cell receptor beta chains sequenced from one sample in a study of shared clonotypes between healthy human individuals. CD45RO-negative, CCR7-positively selected cells formed the naive CD8 fraction, excluding terminally differentiated effector memory CD45RA+ cells. Generated by immunoSEQ multiplex PCR, the TCRdb table keeps only in-frame clones and is missing some. Here the sample spans approximately 1.9 million clones, roughly 93% being singletons. The sequencing sample was made of naive CD8+ T cells from PBMCs. These receptor sequences come from a man younger than 35 in good health. Some clones in this sample may be carry-over from other donors' samples.

The chain employs TRBV19 and TRBJ2-1; TRBD2 matches 7 bases. Losses at the gene ends were 3 bases for V and 6 bases for J; bases not matched to a gene: 5. Germline V gene data show CDR1 as LNHDA and CDR2 as SQIVND (reference sequence). The CDR3 extends over 14 amino acids. The CDR3 reads CASSMAGALNEQFF. The CDR3 DNA sequence: TGTGCCAGTAGTATGGCGGGAGCCCTCAATGAGCAGTTCTTC.

For this clone: Other nucleotide sequences in the sample specify the same CDR3. The rearrangement links TRBV5-6 to TRBJ2-1; D is unresolved. Germline CDR1 reads SGHDT; CDR2 reads YYEEEE. This CDR3 has 12 residues. Trimming removed 0 bases at V and 7 bases at J, with 5 bases between. The CDR3 protein is CASSLGVNEQFF. CDR3 DNA sequence: TGTGCCAGCAGCTTGGGAGTTAATGAGCAGTTCTTC.

The chain employs TRBV10-3 and TRBJ1-1; no definite D call. The CDR3 runs 14 residues. Germline CDR1 is ENHRY and CDR2 is SYGVKD. V was trimmed by 4 bases and J by 1 base, leaving 10 bases between them. The CDR3 is CAISVERGNTEAFF. CDR3 DNA: TGTGCCATCAGTGTGGAGCGGGGGAACACTGAAGCTTTCTTT.

This sequence joins TRBV11-2 and TRBJ2-1; 9 nucleotides agree with TRBD1. V shed 1 base and J 7 bases; nucleotides not matched to a gene: 8. Germline CDR1 reads SGHAT; CDR2 reads FQNNGV. The CDR3 is 16 amino acids. CDR3 bases: TGTGCCAGCAGCTTAGGGCCGGGACAGGGAGCGAATGAGCAGTTCTTC. This translates into CASSLGPGQGANEQFF.